This is a list of T cell receptor beta chains from one sample in a study of CD8 T cells in ankylosing spondylitis. From the 5' RACE reads, TCRdb called clonotypes with MiXCR, one entry per CDR3 protein. The sample lists around 250,000 distinct CDR3 sequences, roughly a tenth seen once, with less than 7.5% in the top ten. The material sequenced was blood, either unsorted or a sorted T cell fraction (not recorded which). The receptors stem from a male donor with ankylosing spondylitis or in good health (not recorded which). Both conserved end residues are part of each CDR3. Fields, in order: CDR3 length, clone size, D gene, J gene, V gene, CDR3 protein, CDR3 DNA. A D gene is named only where the DNA matches it firmly. The size entry is marked missing in some rows and otherwise reads once, few, many or a size class.

cdr3_length: 13; clone_size: many; d_call: TRBD1; j_call: TRBJ1-5; v_call: TRBV20-1; cdr3_aa: CSASGQGLQPQHF; cdr3_nt: TGCAGTGCTAGCGGACAGGGGCTTCAGCCCCAGCATTTT
cdr3_length: 16; clone_size: many; d_call: TRBD1; j_call: TRBJ1-1; v_call: TRBV20-1; cdr3_aa: CSARGQGVLSAFGAFF; cdr3_nt: TGCAGTGCTAGAGGTCAGGGGGTTCTTTCCGCGTTCGGAGCTTTCTTT
cdr3_length: 15; clone_size: many; d_call: TRBD1; j_call: TRBJ1-1; v_call: TRBV9; cdr3_aa: CASSGGTGGNTEAFF; cdr3_nt: TGTGCCAGCAGCGGGGGGACAGGGGGTAACACTGAAGCTTTCTTT
cdr3_length: 16; clone_size: NA; d_call: NA; j_call: TRBJ1-6; v_call: TRBV18; cdr3_aa: CASSPAASSYNSPLHF; cdr3_nt: TGTGCCAGCTCACCGGCCGCGAGCTCCTATAATTCACCCCTCCACTTT
cdr3_length: 14; clone_size: NA; d_call: NA; j_call: TRBJ1-1; v_call: TRBV6-5; cdr3_aa: CASSYNRVNTEAFF; cdr3_nt: TGTGCCAGCAGTTACAACAGGGTGAACACTGAAGCTTTCTTT
cdr3_length: 14; clone_size: many; d_call: NA; j_call: TRBJ2-2; v_call: TRBV5-1; cdr3_aa: CASRSQGDTGELFF; cdr3_nt: TGCGCCAGCAGGTCACAGGGTGACACCGGGGAGCTGTTTTTT
cdr3_length: 12; clone_size: few; d_call: NA; j_call: TRBJ2-7; v_call: TRBV5-1; cdr3_aa: CASSVGGLEQYF; cdr3_nt: TGCGCCAGCAGCGTTGGGGGCCTTGAGCAGTACTTC
cdr3_length: 14; clone_size: many; d_call: NA; j_call: TRBJ2-7; v_call: TRBV11-2; cdr3_aa: CASSLDLKPYEQYF; cdr3_nt: TGTGCCAGCAGCTTAGATCTCAAACCCTACGAGCAGTACTTC
cdr3_length: 15; clone_size: many; d_call: NA; j_call: TRBJ2-2; v_call: TRBV5-1; cdr3_aa: CASSLGGPWTGELFF; cdr3_nt: TGCGCCAGCAGCTTGGGGGGGCCGTGGACCGGGGAGCTGTTTTTT
cdr3_length: 14; clone_size: many; d_call: TRBD2; j_call: TRBJ2-1; v_call: TRBV29-1; cdr3_aa: CSVVVALAGVEQFF; cdr3_nt: TGCAGCGTTGTGGTGGCTCTAGCGGGAGTCGAGCAGTTCTTC
cdr3_length: 12; clone_size: few; d_call: NA; j_call: TRBJ2-1; v_call: TRBV28; cdr3_aa: CASSLAGVEQFF; cdr3_nt: TGTGCCAGCAGTTTAGCGGGTGTTGAGCAGTTCTTC
cdr3_length: 14; clone_size: NA; d_call: TRBD2; j_call: TRBJ2-2; v_call: TRBV7-2; cdr3_aa: CASSRTSDTGELFF; cdr3_nt: TGTGCCAGCAGCCGGACTAGCGATACCGGGGAGCTGTTTTTT
cdr3_length: 16; clone_size: few; d_call: NA; j_call: TRBJ2-7; v_call: TRBV12-2; cdr3_aa: CASRSKSPGQGAEQYF; cdr3_nt: TGTGCAAGTCGCTCTAAGTCCCCGGGACAGGGTGCCGAGCAGTACTTC
cdr3_length: 14; clone_size: NA; d_call: TRBD1; j_call: TRBJ2-3; v_call: TRBV2; cdr3_aa: CASRETGGGDTQYF; cdr3_nt: TGTGCCAGCAGGGAGACAGGGGGTGGAGATACGCAGTATTTT
cdr3_length: 17; clone_size: NA; d_call: TRBD2; j_call: TRBJ2-5; v_call: TRBV29-1; cdr3_aa: CSVEPGLAGAGVETQYF; cdr3_nt: TGCAGCGTTGAACCGGGACTAGCGGGAGCGGGAGTAGAGACCCAGTACTTC
cdr3_length: 15; clone_size: few; d_call: NA; j_call: TRBJ1-6; v_call: TRBV28; cdr3_aa: CASSLLGASNSPLHF; cdr3_nt: TGTGCCAGCAGTTTATTGGGGGCAAGTAATTCACCCCTCCACTTT
cdr3_length: 13; clone_size: few; d_call: NA; j_call: TRBJ2-5; v_call: TRBV25-1; cdr3_aa: CASSRGSVETQYF; cdr3_nt: TGTGCCAGTTCAAGGGGTTCGGTAGAGACCCAGTACTTC
cdr3_length: 15; clone_size: NA; d_call: NA; j_call: TRBJ2-3; v_call: TRBV7-9; cdr3_aa: CASSSGRRVTDTQYF; cdr3_nt: TGTGCCAGCAGCTCGGGCAGGAGAGTCACAGATACGCAGTATTTT
cdr3_length: 13; clone_size: many; d_call: NA; j_call: TRBJ1-5; v_call: TRBV5-1; cdr3_aa: CASSEDVNQPQHF; cdr3_nt: TGCGCCAGCTCGGAGGACGTCAATCAGCCCCAGCATTTT
cdr3_length: 13; clone_size: few; d_call: NA; j_call: TRBJ1-1; v_call: TRBV12-3/TRBV12-4; cdr3_aa: CASSGLMNTEAFF; cdr3_nt: TGTGCCAGCAGTGGGCTGATGAACACTGAAGCTTTCTTT
cdr3_length: 15; clone_size: many; d_call: NA; j_call: TRBJ2-7; v_call: TRBV21-1; cdr3_aa: CASNKDRVCFYEQYF; cdr3_nt: TGTGCCAGCAACAAAGACAGGGTTTGCTTTTACGAGCAGTACTTC
cdr3_length: 13; clone_size: NA; d_call: NA; j_call: TRBJ2-3; v_call: TRBV7-3; cdr3_aa: CASSPSSRGTQYF; cdr3_nt: TGTGCCAGCAGCCCCTCTAGTCGGGGTACGCAGTATTTT
cdr3_length: 14; clone_size: few; d_call: TRBD1; j_call: TRBJ2-5; v_call: TRBV12-3/TRBV12-4; cdr3_aa: CASSLQGGRETQYF; cdr3_nt: TGTGCCAGCAGCCTACAGGGGGGTCGAGAGACCCAGTACTTC
cdr3_length: 14; clone_size: NA; d_call: TRBD2; j_call: TRBJ2-5; v_call: TRBV5-4; cdr3_aa: CASSSRQAGGIQYF; cdr3_nt: TGTGCCAGCAGCTCAAGACAGGCGGGGGGAATCCAGTACTTC
cdr3_length: 14; clone_size: many; d_call: NA; j_call: TRBJ2-3; v_call: TRBV15; cdr3_aa: CATSRRGQGDTQYF; cdr3_nt: TGTGCCACCAGCAGGCGGGGTCAAGGAGATACGCAGTATTTT
cdr3_length: 15; clone_size: NA; d_call: NA; j_call: TRBJ2-7; v_call: TRBV7-3; cdr3_aa: CASSLQPIPGYEQYF; cdr3_nt: TGTGCCAGCAGCCTCCAGCCGATACCAGGGTACGAGCAGTACTTC
cdr3_length: 15; clone_size: NA; d_call: NA; j_call: TRBJ2-1; v_call: TRBV7-9; cdr3_aa: CASSLGPNSYNEQFF; cdr3_nt: TGTGCCAGCAGCTTAGGTCCCAACTCCTACAATGAGCAGTTCTTC